The next 14 T cell receptor beta chains were all read from a single sample in a study of immune evolution from preneoplasia to lung adenocarcinoma. Some clones are missing from TCRdb's copy, which holds only in-frame ones; the method was immunoSEQ multiplex PCR. This table holds some 15,000 clones, about 80% found once. The sample was FFPE minimally invasive lung adenocarcinoma tissue. Every receptor here comes from a person aged 55-79 years with lung adenocarcinoma.

The chain joins TRBV28 to TRBJ1-1; perhaps TRBD1 as D (5 bases). CDR1 is MDHEN and CDR2 is SYDVKM in the germline V gene. There are 17 residues in the CDR3. The ends were cut back, 4 bases at V and 1 base at J, with 19 bases in the middle. The CDR3 sequence is CASSSPYGAGGNTEAFF. The CDR3 DNA reads as TGTGCCAGCAGTTCCCCCTACGGGGCGGGAGGGAACACTGAAGCTTTCTTT.

The chain recombines TRBV6-1 with TRBJ1-5; D is possibly TRBD1 (5 bases). V was trimmed by 1 base and J by 4 bases, leaving 11 bases between them. From germline, CDR1 is MNHNS and CDR2 SASEGT. The CDR3 extends over 15 amino acids. The CDR3 loop is CASSEGQGMNQPQHF. In nucleotides, the CDR3 is TGTGCCAGCAGTGAAGGGCAGGGTATGAATCAGCCCCAGCATTTT.

The chain links TRBV19 to TRBJ1-5, with TRBD1 identical over 12 bases. The germline gives CDR1 LNHDA, CDR2 SQIVND (reference sequence). The CDR3 contains 18 residues. Germline trimming cut 5 bases from V and 0 bases from J; bases unmatched to any gene: 8. CDR3 in DNA: TGTGCCAGTAGTTGGGGACAGGGGGCCTTTGGTAGCAATCAGCCCCAGCATTTT. Translating gives CASSWGQGAFGSNQPQHF.

The chain recombines TRBV5-1 with TRBJ1-2; possibly TRBD1 for D (5 bases). Germline V gene lookup returns CDR1 SGHRS and CDR2 YFSETQ. There are 15 residues in the CDR3. Trimming stripped 2 bases from V and 1 base from J, with 12 bases between. In nucleotides, the CDR3 is TGCGCCAGCAGCTTAAGACAGTCGTATAACTATGGCTACACCTTC. Translation gives CASSLRQSYNYGYTF.

The gene calls are TRBV7-3 and TRBJ2-7, with D unclear. This CDR3 comprises 12 residues. Germline CDR1 is SGHTA and CDR2 is FQGTGA. Trimming left V 5 bases short and J 5 bases short, with 10 bases between. DNA for the CDR3: TGTGCCAGCAGCAACGGACCGGACGAGCAGTACTTC. Amino acids: CASSNGPDEQYF. Drawing the rest from reference TRBV7-3 and TRBJ2-7, the complete variable domain is GAGVSQTPSNKVTEKGKYVELRCDPISGHTALYWYRQSLGQGPEFLIYFQGTGAADDSGLPNDRFFAVRPEGSVSTLKIQRTERGDSAVYLCASSNGPDEQYFGPGTRLTVT.

The chain is built from TRBV6-4 and TRBJ2-1, with 11 bases matching TRBD2. V was pared by 3 bases and J by 9 bases, with 10 bases of the junction left unmatched. Germline values: CDR1 MRHNA, CDR2 SNTAGT. This CDR3 region has 16 residues. The DNA of the CDR3 is TGTGCCAGCAGTGATTCAGTAGGGACTAGCGGTAGTGAGCAGTTCTTC. The encoded protein is CASSDSVGTSGSEQFF.

This chain connects TRBV2 to TRBJ2-5; 9 positions match TRBD2. The V gene's germline CDR1 is SNHLY and CDR2 FYNNEI. This CDR3 has 15 amino acids. V gave up 1 base and J gave up 3 bases; unmatched junction bases: 3. As DNA, the CDR3 is TGTGCCAGCAGTGAAGGACTAGCGGTGAAAGAGACCCAGTACTTC. Encoded protein: CASSEGLAVKETQYF.

The sample holds one count of this clone. The chain links TRBV18 to TRBJ2-1; D remains ambiguous. CDR3 length: 11 amino acids. V was shortened by 2 bases and J by 7 bases, with 3 bases between the two germline ends. Germline CDR1 is KGHSH and CDR2 is LQKENI. The CDR3 loop reads CASSPSNEQFF. CDR3 bases: TGTGCCAGCTCACCATCAAATGAGCAGTTCTTC. Full variable domain (missing parts from reference TRBV18 and TRBJ2-1): NAGVMQNPRHLVRRRGQEARLRCSPMKGHSHVYWYRQLPEEGLKFMVYLQKENIIDESGMPKERFSAEFPKEGPSILRIQQVVRGDSAAYFCASSPSNEQFFGPGTRLTVL.

The gene calls are TRBV14 and TRBJ2-2, with TRBD2 matching over 12 bases. The V and J ends lost 4 bases and 6 bases, in that order; junction bases with no gene match: 6. The germline gives CDR1 SGHDN, CDR2 FVKESK. The CDR3 is 16 amino acids. CDR3: CASSPSGGAFSGELFF. CDR3 bases: TGTGCCAGCAGCCCTAGCGGGGGGGCCTTTTCCGGGGAGCTGTTTTTT.

In this sample, this clone turned up once. The rearrangement uses TRBV19 and TRBJ1-1, with a tentative D call TRBD1 (6 bases). From germline, CDR1 is LNHDA and CDR2 SQIVND (reference sequence). CDR3 size: 14 residues. V was clipped by 5 bases and J by 1 base, with 11 bases between them. The CDR3 sequence: CASSYAGANTEAFF. As DNA, the CDR3 is TGTGCCAGTAGTTACGCAGGGGCGAACACTGAAGCTTTCTTT.

Here the CDR3 reads CASSNLGGEQFF. The CDR3 DNA reads as TGTGCCAGCAGCAATCTGGGGGGCGAGCAGTTCTTC. V usage is TRBV6-4 and J usage is TRBJ2-1, with D perhaps given as TRBD1 or TRBD2 (6 bases each). Germline V gene data show CDR1 as MRHNA and CDR2 as SNTAGT. This CDR3 comprises 12 residues. Trimming cost V 6 bases and J 10 bases, with 13 bases left between them.

The rearrangement uses TRBV4-2 and TRBJ1-5; possibly TRBD1 for D (5 bases). There are 16 residues in the CDR3. Germline CDR1 and CDR2: LGHNA and YNFKEQ. V dropped 1 base and J dropped 1 base, with 11 bases sitting between them. CDR3 in amino acids: CASSQVAGGSNQPQHF. For the CDR3, the DNA is TGTGCCAGCAGCCAAGTGGCCGGGGGAAGCAATCAGCCCCAGCATTTT.

This sequence joins TRBV5-6 and TRBJ1-2; D may be TRBD1 (5 bases). The CDR3 is 13 residues long. Germline loops: CDR1 SGHDT, CDR2 YYEEEE. Trimming cost V 4 bases and J 7 bases, with 14 bases left between them. The CDR3 spells CASSRAQGSGYTF. The CDR3 DNA reads TGTGCCAGCAGCCGGGCCCAGGGAAGTGGCTACACCTTC.

This chain joins TRBV6-6 and TRBJ1-4; 9 positions match TRBD1. CDR3 length equals 14 residues. Germline CDR1 reads MNHNY; CDR2 reads SVGAGI (reference sequence). V was clipped by 5 bases and J by 6 bases; unmatched bases: 4. The CDR3 sequence is CASSMTGGDEKLFF. The CDR3 nucleotides read TGTGCCAGCAGTATGACAGGGGGAGATGAAAAACTGTTTTTT.